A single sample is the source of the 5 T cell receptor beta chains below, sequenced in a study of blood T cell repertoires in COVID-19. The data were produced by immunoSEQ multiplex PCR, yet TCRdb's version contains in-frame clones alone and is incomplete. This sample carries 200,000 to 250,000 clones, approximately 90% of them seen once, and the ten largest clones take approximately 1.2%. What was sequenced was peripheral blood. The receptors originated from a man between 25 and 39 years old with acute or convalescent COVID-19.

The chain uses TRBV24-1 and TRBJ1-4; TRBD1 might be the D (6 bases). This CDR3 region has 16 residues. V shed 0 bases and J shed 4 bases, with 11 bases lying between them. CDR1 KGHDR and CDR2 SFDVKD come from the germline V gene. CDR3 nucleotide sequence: TGTGCCACCAGTGATTTGCTGGGGGCGATTAATGAAAAACTGTTTTTT. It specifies CATSDLLGAINEKLFF.

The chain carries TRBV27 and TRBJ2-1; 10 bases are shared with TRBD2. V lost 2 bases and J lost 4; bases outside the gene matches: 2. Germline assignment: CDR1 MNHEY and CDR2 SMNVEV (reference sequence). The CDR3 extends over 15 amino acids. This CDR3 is CASSLGLAAYNEQFF. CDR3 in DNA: TGTGCCAGCAGTTTAGGACTAGCGGCTTACAATGAGCAGTTCTTC.

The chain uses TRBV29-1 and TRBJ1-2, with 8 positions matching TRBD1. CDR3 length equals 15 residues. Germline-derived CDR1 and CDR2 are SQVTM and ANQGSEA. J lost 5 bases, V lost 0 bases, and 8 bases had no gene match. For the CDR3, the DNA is TGCAGCGTTGAAGAAATCGGACAGGGTCAGTATGGCTACACCTTC. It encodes CSVEEIGQGQYGYTF.

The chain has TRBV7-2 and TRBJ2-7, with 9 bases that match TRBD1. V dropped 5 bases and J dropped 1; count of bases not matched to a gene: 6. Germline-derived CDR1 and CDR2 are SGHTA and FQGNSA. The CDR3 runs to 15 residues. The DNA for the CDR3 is TGTGCCAGCAGCGAAGGGACAGGGTTTTCCTACGAGCAGTACTTC. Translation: CASSEGTGFSYEQYF. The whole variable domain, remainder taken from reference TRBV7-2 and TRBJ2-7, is GAGVSQSPSNKVTEKGKDVELRCDPISGHTALYWYRQSLGQGLEFLIYFQGNSAPDKSGLPSDRFSAERTGGSVSTLTIQRTQQEDSAVYLCASSEGTGFSYEQYFGPGTRLTVT.

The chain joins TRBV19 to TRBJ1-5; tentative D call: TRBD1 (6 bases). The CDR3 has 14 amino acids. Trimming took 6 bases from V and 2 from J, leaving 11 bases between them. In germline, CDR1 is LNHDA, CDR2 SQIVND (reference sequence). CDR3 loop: CASSPTGRNQPQHF. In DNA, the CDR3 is TGTGCCAGTAGCCCAACAGGGCGCAATCAGCCCCAGCATTTT.